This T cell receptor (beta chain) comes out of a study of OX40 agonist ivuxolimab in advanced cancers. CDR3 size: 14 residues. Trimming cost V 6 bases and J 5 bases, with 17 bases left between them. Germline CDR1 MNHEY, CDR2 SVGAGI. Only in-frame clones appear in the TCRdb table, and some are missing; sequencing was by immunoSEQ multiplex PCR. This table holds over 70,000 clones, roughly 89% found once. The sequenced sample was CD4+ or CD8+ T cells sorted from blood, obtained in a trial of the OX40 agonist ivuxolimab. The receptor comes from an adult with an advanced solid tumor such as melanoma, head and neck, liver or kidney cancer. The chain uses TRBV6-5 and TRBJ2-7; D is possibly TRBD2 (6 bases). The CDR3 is CASRPGGLPDEQYF. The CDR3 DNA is TGTGCCAGCAGGCCCGGTGGACTACCGGACGAGCAGTACTTC.